The subject of this entry is one TCR beta chain. The antigen is not known. This CDR3 comprises 11 residues. Germline assignment: CDR1 SEHNR and CDR2 FQNEAQ (reference sequence). Two oligonucleotides, mixed equimolar, formed the beta constant-region primer covering TRBC1 and TRBC2. Four rounds of PCR amplified the ligated cDNA using nested alpha and beta constant-region primers plus SP2. From the UMI-ligation and nested PCR reads, TCRdb called clonotypes with MiXCR, one entry per CDR3 protein. This table holds roughly 100,000 distinct CDR3 sequences, about 11% found once. This specimen belongs to a study of naive and memory T cell subsets. Study-level results: In naive cells, over 85% of TCR sequences were seen only once. Possibly reflecting memory cells re-expressing CD45RA, a few larger clonotypes occurred in naive repertoires, especially CD8. Gini index rose across naive, CM, EM and EMRA in CD4 and CD8.

From the second PCR step, alpha and beta chains were amplified apart. The V call is TRBV7-9, the J call TRBJ1-2; no firm D call. This receptor was taken from a human donor in good health. The source material was naive CD4+ T cells from blood. The CDR3 region has the DNA TGTGCGGGTAGCAGATTCTATGGCTACACCTTC. It encodes CAGSRFYGYTF. The complete variable domain, with remaining parts taken from reference TRBV7-9 and TRBJ1-2, reads DTGVSQNPRHKITKRGQNVTFRCDPISEHNRLYWYRQTLGQGPEFLTYFQNEAQLEKSRLLSDRFSAERPKGSFSTLEIQRTEQGDSAMYLCAGSRFYGYTFGSGTRLTVV.